The 21 T cell receptor beta chains given below trace back to one sample, sequenced in a study of blood T cell repertoires in COVID-19 (TCRdb year 2020). Library preparation used the immunoSEQ multiplex PCR assay. In TCRdb, the immuneACCESS table is reduced to in-frame sequences with V and J assigned. These tables do not hold every clone; where another copy was compared, an unresolved V gene accounts for under half, and the others remain unexplained. Across this sample there are under 200,000 clones, with over 70% seen only once. The ten largest make up about 3.4% of the sample. Sequenced sample: PBMCs or T cells enriched from blood (not recorded which). Receptors were obtained from a woman aged 55-69 years who had recovered from COVID-19.

The J gene is TRBJ2-3, the V gene TRBV19; possibly TRBD2 for D (6 bases). With 3 bases removed from V and 3 bases from J, the gap between germline ends came to 10 bases. Germline-derived CDR1 and CDR2 are LNHDA and SQIVND (reference sequence). The CDR3 totals 14 residues. The CDR3 spells CASSIGGGTDTQYF. Here the CDR3 DNA reads TGTGCCAGTAGTATTGGGGGAGGTACAGATACGCAGTATTTT.

V is TRBV30 and J is TRBJ2-1; D gene ambiguous. Germline CDR1 GTSNPN, CDR2 SVGIG (reference sequence). The CDR3 totals 12 residues. Trimming removed 0 bases from V and 5 bases from J, with 5 bases in between. The CDR3 spells CAWSVLHNEQFF. CDR3 sequence (DNA): TGTGCCTGGAGTGTACTTCACAATGAGCAGTTCTTC.

The chain combines TRBV4-1 with TRBJ1-1; TRBD1 might be the D (6 bases). There are 15 residues in the CDR3. Trimming took 1 base from V and 3 from J, leaving 12 bases between them. The germline V gene encodes CDR1 MGHRA and CDR2 YSYEKL. The CDR3 nucleotides read TGCGCCAGCAGCCAAGTAAGGGGGACCCACACTGAAGCTTTCTTT. As protein: CASSQVRGTHTEAFF.

This clone was counted a single time. The chain links TRBV6-6 to TRBJ2-3; 15 nucleotides line up with TRBD2. The CDR3 has 17 amino acids. V lost 5 bases to trimming and J lost 8 bases; unmatched junction nucleotides: 11. CDR1 MNHNY and CDR2 SVGAGI come from the germline V gene (reference sequence). The CDR3 here is CASSRGLAGGPLGTQYF. The CDR3 DNA reads TGTGCCAGCAGTCGGGGACTAGCGGGGGGCCCTTTAGGTACGCAGTATTTT.

Only one count was recorded for this clone. The rearrangement links TRBV15 to TRBJ1-3; TRBD1 matches at 11 bases. The CDR3 sequence is 18 residues long. From germline, CDR1 is LNHNV and CDR2 YYDKDF (reference sequence). Trimming took 0 bases from V and 2 from J; bases not matched to a gene: 6. The CDR3 DNA reads as TGTGCCACCAGCAGAGATCAAGGGGACAGGGGGACTGGAAACACCATATATTTT. It encodes CATSRDQGDRGTGNTIYF.

The chain is built from TRBV18 and TRBJ1-1; the match to TRBD1 covers 8 bases. This CDR3 has 14 amino acids. J was trimmed by 4 bases and V by 6 bases; bases with no gene match: 7. Germline CDR1 KGHSH, CDR2 LQKENI. This CDR3 is CASSVGQGGTEAFF. The CDR3 DNA reads as TGTGCCAGCTCTGTCGGACAGGGCGGCACTGAAGCTTTCTTT.

The rearrangement links TRBV19 to TRBJ2-5; tentatively, D is TRBD2 (6 bases). Germline CDR1 reads LNHDA; CDR2 reads SQIVND (reference sequence). The CDR3 loop spans 15 amino acids. Trimming shortened V by 5 bases and J by 2 bases, and 15 bases separated the two germline ends. The CDR3 spells CASSPRGGAQETQYF. For the CDR3, the DNA is TGTGCCAGTAGTCCGAGGGGCGGGGCGCAAGAGACCCAGTACTTC.

The rearrangement links TRBV20-1 to TRBJ2-1; TRBD2 matches at 15 bases. CDR3 length: 16 residues. Trimming cost V 3 bases and J 5 bases; bases outside gene matches: 5. Germline CDR1 and CDR2: DFQATT and SNEGSKA (reference sequence). DNA for the CDR3: TGCAGTGCTAGTGGGACTAGCGGGGGGACCCACAATGAGCAGTTCTTC. Its protein product is CSASGTSGGTHNEQFF.

There are a few counts of this clone. V gene TRBV6-5 combines with J gene TRBJ2-5; 7 bases map to TRBD1. The germline V gene encodes CDR1 MNHEY and CDR2 SVGAGI. The CDR3 is 13 residues long. Trimming cost V 6 bases and J 4 bases; bases outside gene matches: 5. CDR3 in amino acids: CASRGWDRETQYF. CDR3 bases: TGTGCCAGCAGGGGGTGGGACAGAGAGACCCAGTACTTC.

The chain has TRBV28 and TRBJ1-5; 7 bases agree with TRBD1. This CDR3 has 14 residues. After removal of 5 bases from V and 2 bases from J, the junction contained 3 bases not matched to a gene. CDR1 is MDHEN, CDR2 SYDVKM, per germline. CDR3 amino acids: CASSDRAGNQPQHF. For the CDR3, the DNA is TGTGCCAGCAGTGACAGGGCCGGCAATCAGCCCCAGCATTTT.

The rearrangement joins TRBV3-1 (or the pseudogene TRBV3-2) to TRBJ2-5, with D perhaps matching TRBD2 (6 bases). Trimming removed 3 bases at V and 2 bases at J, with 13 bases between. This CDR3 spans 15 amino acids. CDR1 and CDR2 (germline): LGHDT, YNNKEL (reference sequence). The CDR3 nucleotides read TGTGCCAGCAGCCACCAACCAGGGAGGCAAGAGACCCAGTACTTC. Translating gives CASSHQPGRQETQYF.

The rearrangement uses TRBV19 and TRBJ2-1; tentatively, D is TRBD1 (6 bases). The CDR3 sequence is 14 residues long. V lost 10 bases and J lost 8, with 21 bases in between. Germline V gene data show CDR1 as LNHDA and CDR2 as SQIVND (reference sequence). The CDR3 here is CATTRQASVDEQFF. The CDR3 DNA is TGTGCCACCACAAGACAGGCCAGCGTGGATGAGCAGTTCTTC.

A few counts support this clone. The V call is TRBV5-4, the J call TRBJ2-7; 8 positions agree with TRBD1. Germline values: CDR1 SGHNT, CDR2 YYREEE (reference sequence). Unmatched junction bases numbered 5, after V lost 0 bases and J lost 0 bases. The CDR3 totals 16 residues. The CDR3 bases are TGTGCCAGCAGCTTGGGGGACAGGAGGAGCTCCTACGAGCAGTACTTC. It is translated as CASSLGDRRSSYEQYF. The whole variable domain, remainder taken from reference TRBV5-4 and TRBJ2-7, is ETGVTQSPTHLIKTRGQQVTLRCSSQSGHNTVSWYQQALGQGPQFIFQYYREEENGRGNFPPRFSGLQFPNYSSELNVNALELDDSALYLCASSLGDRRSSYEQYFGPGTRLTVT.

This CDR3 reads CASSLGQGAEKLFF. CDR3 nucleotide sequence: TGCGCCAGCAGCTTGGGACAGGGTGCTGAAAAACTGTTTTTT. The genes are TRBV5-1 and TRBJ1-4; 7 bases are shared with TRBD1. V was pared by 0 bases and J by 7 bases, with 3 bases of the junction left unmatched. Germline V gene data show CDR1 as SGHRS and CDR2 as YFSETQ. There are 14 residues in the CDR3. Full variable domain (missing parts from reference TRBV5-1 and TRBJ1-4): KAGVTQTPRYLIKTRGQQVTLSCSPISGHRSVSWYQQTPGQGLQFLFEYFSETQRNKGNFPGRFSGRQFSNSRSEMNVSTLELGDSALYLCASSLGQGAEKLFFGSGTQLSVL.

This chain connects TRBV24-1 to TRBJ2-1; 10 nucleotides align to TRBD1. CDR1 and CDR2 (germline): KGHDR, SFDVKD. This CDR3 comprises 16 residues. V lost 4 bases, J lost 5 bases, and 7 bases stayed unmatched. DNA of the CDR3: TGTGCCACCAGTGAAACTGGACAGGGGGGGCACAATGAGCAGTTCTTC. This translates into CATSETGQGGHNEQFF.

This rearrangement joins TRBV19 to TRBJ2-2; possible D gene TRBD1, 6 bases. The CDR3 runs 12 residues. V lost 8 bases to trimming and J lost 6 bases, with 10 bases between them. The V gene's germline CDR1 is LNHDA and CDR2 SQIVND (reference sequence). CDR3 region: CASERGSGELFF. In DNA form, the CDR3 reads TGTGCCAGTGAAAGGGGGTCCGGGGAGCTGTTTTTT.

This chain links TRBV10-2 with TRBJ1-5; tentatively, D is TRBD1 (5 bases). CDR1 WSHSY and CDR2 SAAADI come from the germline V gene. Trimming left V 9 bases short and J 2 bases short, with 11 bases between. The CDR3 contains 13 residues. The chain's CDR3 is CARQGGGNQPQHF. DNA of the CDR3: TGCGCCAGGCAGGGCGGGGGCAATCAGCCCCAGCATTTT.

The rearrangement links TRBV2 to TRBJ1-6; TRBD1 is a possible D gene (5 bases). Per the germline V gene, CDR1 is SNHLY and CDR2 is FYNNEI. V lost 6 bases to trimming and J lost 5 bases, with 14 bases between them. The CDR3 has 15 residues. The CDR3 bases are TGTGCCAGCAGAGCTGACAGAACCGATAATTCACCCCTCCACTTT. This sequence encodes CASRADRTDNSPLHF.

The chain joins TRBV27 to TRBJ1-6; TRBD1 agrees at 7 bases. The CDR3 extends over 16 amino acids. CDR1 MNHEY and CDR2 SMNVEV come from the germline V gene (reference sequence). Trimming removed 5 bases from V and 1 base from J; junction bases left unmatched: 5. The DNA for the CDR3 is TGTGCCAGCAGTCCACAGGGGATATCCTATAATTCACCCCTCCACTTT. This sequence encodes CASSPQGISYNSPLHF.

The genes are TRBV12-3 or TRBV12-4 and TRBJ1-1; tentative D call: TRBD1 (5 bases). Trimming stripped 4 bases from V and 4 bases from J, with 10 bases between. This CDR3 comprises 13 residues. CDR3 region: CASSSGPSTEAFF. The CDR3 DNA is TGTGCCAGCAGTTCAGGGCCCAGCACTGAAGCTTTCTTT.

This chain links TRBV6-5 with TRBJ1-5; possible D gene TRBD1, 5 bases. The CDR3 has 14 residues. Trimming pared 6 bases from V and 5 bases from J, leaving 14 bases between. Germline CDR1 MNHEY, CDR2 SVGAGI. DNA for the CDR3: TGTGCCAGCAGCCCCGACAGAAACGATCAGCCCCAGCATTTT. Translating it yields CASSPDRNDQPQHF.